Shown below are 21 T cell receptor beta chains from a single sample sequenced in a study of T cell changes during pregnancy in multiple sclerosis. The method was immunoSEQ multiplex PCR; TCRdb's version includes in-frame clones alone and lacks a portion of them. The sample holds about 50,000 clones; about 89% are singletons and the top ten take more than 8.5%. The specimen comprised CD8+ T cells from peripheral blood mononuclear cells, sampled after pregnancy. These receptors were taken from a female donor with multiple sclerosis, enrolled in a pregnancy study.

The chain uses TRBV11-2 and TRBJ2-5; TRBD1 matches 9 bases. The CDR3 is made up of 14 amino acids. Losses at the gene ends were 6 bases for V and 5 bases for J; bases not matched to a gene: 7. The germline V gene has CDR1 SGHAT and CDR2 FQNNGV. CDR3 sequence reads: CASRYGQGMETQYF. In DNA form, the CDR3 reads TGTGCCAGCAGATACGGACAGGGGATGGAGACCCAGTACTTC.

In regard to this clone: The junction differs from germline at one of its ends, possibly a read error. The J gene is TRBJ2-3, the V gene TRBV6-5; TRBD1 is a possible D gene (6 bases). The CDR3 length is 14 residues. Germline V gene lookup returns CDR1 MNHEY and CDR2 SVGAGI. CDR3 residues: CAISDNRGTDTQYF. CDR3 DNA: TGTGCCATCAGTGACAACAGGGGCACAGATACGCAGTATTTT.

The chain couples TRBV2 to TRBJ2-3; 10 positions match TRBD2. The CDR3 has 15 residues. J was trimmed by 2 bases and V by 7 bases; bases with no gene match: 6. Germline V CDR1 and CDR2: SNHLY, FYNNEI. DNA of the CDR3: TGTGCCAGCATTCAACTAGCGGGGCCCACAGATACGCAGTATTTT. Protein sequence: CASIQLAGPTDTQYF.

The chain recombines TRBV6-6 with TRBJ2-1, with no clear D. The germline V and J ends were trimmed by 6 bases and 8 bases, with 11 bases remaining between them. CDR1 is MNHNY, CDR2 SVGAGI, per germline (reference sequence). The CDR3 has 12 residues. The CDR3 nucleotides are TGTGCCAGCAGGCCCATTCAGGATGAGCAGTTCTTC. Amino acid sequence: CASRPIQDEQFF.

CDR3 loop: CASSVGTSGQETQYF. As DNA, the CDR3 is TGTGCCAGCAGCGTAGGGACATCCGGCCAAGAGACCCAGTACTTC. The gene calls are TRBV9 and TRBJ2-5; tentative D call: TRBD1 (5 bases). CDR1 is SGDLS and CDR2 is YYNGEE in the germline V gene. This CDR3 has 15 residues. The V end was cut by 0 bases, the J end by 1 base, with 10 bases between.

This chain links TRBV10-1 with TRBJ2-3; TRBD2 matches at 13 bases. The trim removed 8 bases at V and 1 base at J, leaving 12 bases unmatched. This CDR3 comprises 18 residues. From germline, CDR1 is WNHNN and CDR2 SYGVQD (reference sequence). The CDR3 nucleotides read TGCGCCAGCCCCTTGACCGGGACTAGCGGGGTTTGCACAGATACGCAGTATTTT. Its translation: CASPLTGTSGVCTDTQYF.

V usage is TRBV27 and J usage is TRBJ1-2, with D possibly being TRBD1 (6 bases). The CDR3 length is 14 residues. V lost 0 bases to trimming and J lost 8 bases, with 13 bases between them. Germline V gives CDR1 MNHEY, CDR2 SMNVEV (reference sequence). This CDR3 is CASSLSGGAEGYTF. The CDR3 nucleotides are TGTGCCAGCAGTTTATCTGGGGGGGCGGAGGGCTACACCTTC.

The chain uses TRBV5-6 and TRBJ2-3; possible D gene TRBD1, 6 bases. The germline CDR1 and CDR2 sequences are SGHDT and YYEEEE. The CDR3 is made up of 13 amino acids. V lost 2 bases and J 4 bases, leaving 8 bases between the germline ends. The CDR3 DNA sequence: TGTGCCAGCAGCTTAGGGGGAGCAGATACGCAGTATTTT. Its protein product is CASSLGGADTQYF.

The chain couples TRBV27 to TRBJ2-1; TRBD2 agrees at 11 bases. The V gene end was trimmed by 0 bases and the J gene end by 4 bases; junction bases not matched to a gene: 8. The germline V gene encodes CDR1 MNHEY and CDR2 SMNVEV (reference sequence). CDR3 length: 18 amino acids. The CDR3 DNA is TGTGCCAGCAGTTTATCGGCTAGCGGGGGGTCCCGGTACAATGAGCAGTTCTTC. Amino acids: CASSLSASGGSRYNEQFF.

The rearrangement links TRBV29-1 to TRBJ2-5; perhaps TRBD1 as D (5 bases). This CDR3 is 13 amino acids long. The germline V gene has CDR1 SQVTM and CDR2 ANQGSEA. Trimming left V 5 bases short and J 2 bases short, with 12 bases between. CDR3 sequence: CSVRDRYQETQYF. The DNA for the CDR3 is TGCAGCGTTCGTGACAGATATCAAGAGACCCAGTACTTC.

This chain connects TRBV4-1 to TRBJ1-6; tentatively, D is TRBD1 (6 bases). CDR1 is MGHRA, CDR2 YSYEKL, per germline. The CDR3 runs 15 residues. The V end was cut by 4 bases, the J end by 7 bases, with 14 bases between. The CDR3 nucleotides are TGCGCCAGCAGCCTTGGTACAGGGTCCAATTCACCCCTCCACTTT. This translates into CASSLGTGSNSPLHF.

The sample holds one count of this clone. The rearrangement joins TRBV9 to TRBJ2-1; D might be TRBD1 (7 bases). The length of the CDR3 is 14 residues. Looked up from germline, CDR1 is SGDLS and CDR2 is YYNGEE. V lost 6 bases and J lost 8, with 18 bases in between. This chain's CDR3 is CASTVGGGRDEQFF. The CDR3 DNA is TGTGCCAGCACCGTTGGAGGGGGCAGGGATGAGCAGTTCTTC.

The chain recombines TRBV27 with TRBJ2-7; 7 bases are shared with TRBD2. The CDR3 is 13 amino acids. Germline trimming cut 2 bases from V and 4 bases from J; bases unmatched to any gene: 2. In germline, CDR1 is MNHEY, CDR2 SMNVEV (reference sequence). The CDR3 sequence is CASSLAGVYEQYF. CDR3 DNA: TGTGCCAGCAGTTTAGCGGGAGTTTACGAGCAGTACTTC.

This sequence joins TRBV9 and TRBJ2-1; 9 bases are shared with TRBD2. The germline CDR1 and CDR2 sequences are SGDLS and YYNGEE. CDR3 length: 16 amino acids. J gave up 2 bases and V 0 bases, and 3 bases lay outside the gene matches. The CDR3 here is CASSVALAGTYNEQFF. For the CDR3, the DNA is TGTGCCAGCAGCGTAGCTCTAGCGGGGACCTACAATGAGCAGTTCTTC.

The chain couples TRBV27 to TRBJ2-1; TRBD2 agrees at 7 bases. V shed 10 bases, J shed 10 bases, and the junction held 4 bases outside the gene matches. CDR1 MNHEY and CDR2 SMNVEV come from the germline V gene (reference sequence). The CDR3 extends over 10 amino acids. CDR3 sequence: CATGDYEQFF. The CDR3 bases are TGTGCCACCGGGGACTACGAGCAGTTCTTC.

The chain carries TRBV30 and TRBJ1-1; 9 bases agree with TRBD1. The trim removed 2 bases at V and 4 bases at J, leaving 5 bases unmatched. Germline V gene sequence: CDR1 GTSNPN, CDR2 SVGIG (reference sequence). This CDR3 spans 14 amino acids. Here the CDR3 reads CAWSTGTGTTEAFF. The CDR3 DNA sequence: TGTGCCTGGAGTACCGGGACAGGGACCACTGAAGCTTTCTTT.

The chain recombines TRBV13 with TRBJ1-5; D call uncertain. The CDR3 is 13 amino acids. Germline V gives CDR1 PRHDT, CDR2 FYEKMQ (reference sequence). V lost 0 bases to trimming and J lost 6 bases, with 6 bases between them. The chain's CDR3 is CASSLGGGQPQHF. The DNA of the CDR3 is TGTGCCAGCAGCTTAGGCGGCGGTCAGCCCCAGCATTTT.

V gene TRBV27 combines with J gene TRBJ1-4; 8 nucleotides line up with TRBD1. After removal of 2 bases from V and 7 bases from J, the junction contained 3 bases not matched to a gene. Germline V gene sequence: CDR1 MNHEY, CDR2 SMNVEV (reference sequence). The CDR3 length is 14 residues. The CDR3 loop reads CASSLTGGREKLFF. Written as DNA, the CDR3 is TGTGCCAGCAGTTTAACAGGGGGACGTGAAAAACTGTTTTTT.

The V gene is TRBV2, the J gene TRBJ2-3, with a possible D match to TRBD1 (6 bases). This CDR3 has 17 residues. The germline V gene has CDR1 SNHLY and CDR2 FYNNEI. The V end lost 4 bases, the J end lost 1 base, and 18 bases lay between the germline ends. The DNA of the CDR3 is TGTGCCAGCAGTGTTGGGGGCCCTCACGCCGGCACAGATACGCAGTATTTT. It is translated as CASSVGGPHAGTDTQYF.

In DNA form, the CDR3 reads TGCGCCAGCAGCCAAGATAAGATGATTGTGTACCCAGGCTATGGCTACACCTTC. Encoded protein: CASSQDKMIVYPGYGYTF. The chain has TRBV4-1 and TRBJ1-2, with D unresolved. The CDR3 loop spans 18 amino acids. With 0 bases removed from V and 4 bases from J, the gap between germline ends came to 21 bases. The germline V gene encodes CDR1 MGHRA and CDR2 YSYEKL.

This clone rates as medium-sized. This chain uses TRBV19 with TRBJ1-1; possibly TRBD1 for D (6 bases). The CDR3 spans 10 residues. CDR1 is LNHDA and CDR2 is SQIVND in the germline V gene (reference sequence). Trimming took off 5 bases at V and 8 bases at J, with 6 bases between the two ends. CDR3 in amino acids: CASSQGEAFF. DNA of the CDR3: TGTGCCAGTAGTCAGGGGGAAGCTTTCTTT.